Each of the 25 T cell receptor beta chains below was sequenced from the same sample in a study of T cells in Graves' hyperthyroidism and ophthalmopathy. From RNA transcripts, TCR beta CDR3 regions were amplified. The TCR CDR3 first-round RT-PCR relied on the HTBI primer set. TCRdb re-derived calls from the multiplex PCR reads in MiXCR, one entry per CDR3 protein. The sample carries 250,000 to 300,000 distinct CDR3 sequences, around 19% recorded once. The source material was blood. These receptor sequences come from a man over 45 with Graves' ophthalmopathy.

In its sample, this clonotype was seen many times. V usage is TRBV5-1 and J usage is TRBJ2-1, with 10 bases aligning to TRBD1. There are 17 residues in the CDR3. The V gene end was trimmed by 2 bases and the J gene end by 6 bases; junction bases not matched to a gene: 11. Germline loops: CDR1 SGHRS, CDR2 YFSETQ. CDR3 sequence reads: CASSLSGTGAGGNEQFF. The CDR3 bases are TGCGCCAGCAGCTTATCCGGGACAGGGGCCGGAGGCAATGAGCAGTTCTTC.

This clonotype was detected only a few times. The chain carries TRBV2 and TRBJ1-3, with D unclear. The V gene's germline CDR1 is SNHLY and CDR2 FYNNEI. Trimming left V 7 bases short and J 4 bases short, with 11 bases between. The CDR3 contains 13 residues. The CDR3 protein is CASTILEGNTIYF. CDR3 nucleotide sequence: TGTGCCAGCACGATACTGGAGGGAAACACCATATATTTT.

This clonotype showed up many times. The CDR3 is CASSSRGHQETQYF. The CDR3, as DNA: TGTGCCAGCAGTTCCCGGGGTCACCAAGAGACCCAGTACTTC. This chain joins TRBV28 and TRBJ2-5; D is perhaps TRBD2 (5 bases). CDR1 and CDR2 from the germline V gene are MDHEN and SYDVKM. This CDR3 comprises 14 residues. V was shortened by 4 bases and J by 0 bases, with 9 bases between the two germline ends. The variable domain in full, with the rest retrieved from reference TRBV28 and TRBJ2-5, is DVKVTQSSRYLVKRTGEKVFLECVQDMDHENMFWYRQDPGLGLRLIYFSYDVKMKEKGDIPEGYSVSREKKERFSLILESASTNQTSMYLCASSSRGHQETQYFGPGTRLLVL.

About this clonotype itself: One end of the junction does not line up with germline, which may come from a read error. The chain employs TRBV20-1 and TRBJ2-7, with D maybe TRBD2 (5 bases). CDR3 length equals 14 residues. Germline loops: CDR1 DFQATT, CDR2 SNEGSKA (reference sequence). CDR3 amino acids: CSAKRAAASCEQYF. CDR3 coding DNA: TGCAGTGCCAAGAGGGCGGCGGCATCCTGCGAGCAGTACTTC.

There are a few counts of this clonotype. The chain is built from TRBV6-1 and TRBJ2-3; D gene unclear. Germline V gene data show CDR1 as MNHNS and CDR2 as SASEGT. This CDR3 has 14 amino acids. Trimming pared 7 bases from V and 2 bases from J, leaving 13 bases between. The CDR3 sequence is CASNEDRLTDTQYF. The CDR3 nucleotides read TGTGCCAGCAACGAGGACCGCCTCACAGATACGCAGTATTTT.

This clonotype has a handful of counts. This chain joins TRBV14 and TRBJ2-2, with TRBD2 as a possible D gene (6 bases). The CDR3 contains 19 residues. Germline CDR1 SGHDN, CDR2 FVKESK. V was pared by 3 bases and J by 0 bases, with 20 bases between. In DNA form, the CDR3 reads TGTGCCAGCAGCCAGGTTCCTAGCGCAATGTTCGCGAACACCGGGGAGCTGTTTTTT. Amino acid sequence: CASSQVPSAMFANTGELFF.

J is TRBJ2-3 and V is TRBV19, with 7 positions matching TRBD1. V lost 5 bases and J lost 2; bases outside the gene matches: 4. The CDR3 has 14 amino acids. Germline V gene lookup returns CDR1 LNHDA and CDR2 SQIVND (reference sequence). This CDR3 is CASSLGQHTDTQYF. CDR3 nucleotides: TGTGCCAGTAGTCTGGGACAGCACACAGATACGCAGTATTTT.

This clonotype was seen at least ten times. The rearrangement uses TRBV2 and TRBJ2-7; TRBD1 matches at 8 bases. J lost 3 bases, V lost 4 bases, and 2 bases had no gene match. There are 13 residues in the CDR3. Germline V gene sequence: CDR1 SNHLY, CDR2 FYNNEI. In DNA form, the CDR3 reads TGTGCCAGCAGTGCAGGGACAGGCTACGAGCAGTACTTC. Its translation: CASSAGTGYEQYF. The full variable domain, in which reference TRBV2 and TRBJ2-7 provide the parts outside the CDR3, is EPEVTQTPSHQVTQMGQEVILRCVPISNHLYFYWYRQILGQKVEFLVSFYNNEISEKSEIFDDQFSVERPDGSNFTLKIRSTKLEDSAMYFCASSAGTGYEQYFGPGTRLTVT.

This clonotype was counted a few times. The genes are TRBV5-8 and TRBJ2-1; 8 bases align to TRBD1. From germline, CDR1 is SGHTS and CDR2 YDEGEE. The trim removed 7 bases at V and 6 bases at J, leaving 6 bases unmatched. CDR3 size: 13 residues. The CDR3 sequence: CASSYGTGNEQFF. For the CDR3, the DNA is TGTGCCAGCTCTTACGGGACAGGCAATGAGCAGTTCTTC.

Note on this clonotype: A read error may explain this, as a much larger clone is one base away. V is TRBV12-3 or TRBV12-4 and J is TRBJ1-1, with D hard to call. CDR3 length equals 14 residues. DNA for the CDR3: TGTGCCAGCACTCCTTGGACTCTGGCCACTGAAGCTTCCTTT. Translation gives CASTPWTLATEASF.

The sample holds a few counts of this clonotype. The chain is built from TRBV29-1 and TRBJ2-6; D possibly corresponds to TRBD2 (6 bases). Germline V lookup: CDR1 SQVTM, CDR2 ANQGSEA. There are 13 residues in the CDR3. With 7 bases removed from V and 0 bases from J, the gap between germline ends came to 7 bases. CDR3 DNA: TGCAGCGCCGGGAGCTCTGGGGCCAACGTCCTGACTTTC. Amino acid sequence: CSAGSSGANVLTF.

This chain uses TRBV24-1 with TRBJ2-3, with D possibly called TRBD1 or TRBD2 (6 bases each). Germline V lookup: CDR1 KGHDR, CDR2 SFDVKD. Between the trimmed V and J ends, which lost 6 bases and 3 bases, there was a span of 15 bases. This CDR3 comprises 15 residues. The CDR3 sequence is CATSQVQGRTDTQYF. In nucleotides, the CDR3 is TGTGCCACCAGTCAAGTTCAGGGGAGGACAGATACGCAGTATTTT.

This clonotype was recorded at least ten times. The chain combines TRBV7-6 with TRBJ2-7; maybe TRBD1 (6 bases). Trimming shortened V by 6 bases and J by 6 bases, and 18 bases separated the two germline ends. This CDR3 is 14 amino acids long. Germline-derived CDR1 and CDR2 are SGHVS and FNYEAQ. CDR3 in amino acids: CASSPGASSSEQYF. In DNA, the CDR3 is TGTGCCAGCAGTCCAGGGGCCTCTAGCAGCGAGCAGTACTTC.

This clonotype has at least ten counts. V gene TRBV7-9 combines with J gene TRBJ1-2; D is undetermined. In germline, CDR1 is SEHNR, CDR2 FQNEAQ (reference sequence). V was clipped by 11 bases and J by 0 bases, with 13 bases between them. The CDR3 extends over 13 amino acids. The CDR3 nucleotides read TGTGCCGGACGGACCGTCGCTAACTATGGCTACACCTTC. Residues: CAGRTVANYGYTF.

In this sample, this clonotype turned up a few times. The J gene is TRBJ1-2, the V gene TRBV3-1; D might be TRBD1 (6 bases). The V gene's germline CDR1 is LGHDT and CDR2 YNNKEL (reference sequence). The CDR3 is 15 residues long. Trimming removed 1 base from V and 3 bases from J, with 12 bases in between. Here the CDR3 reads CASSQALGTYYGYTF. CDR3 DNA sequence: TGTGCCAGCAGCCAAGCCCTCGGGACATACTATGGCTACACCTTC.

At least ten counts were recorded for this clonotype. The chain joins TRBV28 to TRBJ2-1; TRBD2 matches at 11 bases. From germline, CDR1 is MDHEN and CDR2 SYDVKM. The CDR3 extends over 16 amino acids. J gave up 3 bases and V 5 bases, and 6 bases lay outside the gene matches. The CDR3: CASSATSGRGYNEQFF. For the CDR3, the DNA is TGTGCCAGCAGTGCCACTAGCGGGAGAGGCTACAATGAGCAGTTCTTC.

This clonotype was counted only a few times. The rearrangement links TRBV28 to TRBJ1-2; 8 bases match TRBD1. The V gene end was trimmed by 4 bases and the J gene end by 4 bases; junction bases not matched to a gene: 5. The CDR3 spans 14 residues. CDR1 MDHEN and CDR2 SYDVKM come from the germline V gene. The CDR3 DNA is TGTGCCAGCAGTTCAGGACAGGGCCTCTATGGCTACACCTTC. Its protein product is CASSSGQGLYGYTF.

V usage is TRBV27 and J usage is TRBJ1-6; 7 bases map to TRBD1. The CDR3 covers 14 residues. Germline V CDR1 and CDR2: MNHEY, SMNVEV (reference sequence). V lost 5 bases and J lost 7; bases outside the gene matches: 5. This chain's CDR3 is CASSLGQRNSPLHF. CDR3 DNA sequence: TGTGCCAGCAGTCTGGGACAGAGGAATTCACCCCTCCACTTT.

The chain is built from TRBV20-1 and TRBJ1-6; D unresolved. Germline CDR1 reads DFQATT; CDR2 reads SNEGSKA (reference sequence). This CDR3 region has 15 residues. V lost 0 bases and J 9 bases, leaving 15 bases between the germline ends. The CDR3 region has the DNA TGCAGTGCTAGAGATATAGTGGGCGCGGGTTCACCCCTCCACTTT. The encoded protein is CSARDIVGAGSPLHF.

This sequence joins TRBV6-1 and TRBJ1-2; 7 nucleotides line up with TRBD1. In germline, CDR1 is MNHNS, CDR2 SASEGT. With 10 bases clipped from V and 7 bases from J, the junction kept 15 bases outside the gene matches. This CDR3 comprises 14 residues. The CDR3 coding sequence is TGTGCCATCAGCGAAAAACAGGGGTTGGGTGGCTACACCTTC. Translating it yields CAISEKQGLGGYTF.

This clonotype was seen at least ten times. The gene calls are TRBV2 and TRBJ2-3; TRBD1 might be the D (5 bases). Between the trimmed V and J ends, which lost 3 bases and 6 bases, there was a span of 7 bases. This CDR3 is 12 amino acids long. Germline assignment: CDR1 SNHLY and CDR2 FYNNEI. Here the CDR3 DNA reads TGTGCCAGCAGTGAGTCAGGGGATACGCAGTATTTT. It codes for CASSESGDTQYF. Looking up the rest from reference TRBV2 and TRBJ2-3 gives the full variable domain: EPEVTQTPSHQVTQMGQEVILRCVPISNHLYFYWYRQILGQKVEFLVSFYNNEISEKSEIFDDQFSVERPDGSNFTLKIRSTKLEDSAMYFCASSESGDTQYFGPGTRLTVL.

A few counts support this clonotype. The CDR3 spells CSARDQGSYGYTF. CDR3 DNA sequence: TGCAGTGCTAGAGACCAGGGCAGCTATGGCTACACCTTC. This chain links TRBV20-1 with TRBJ1-2, with D perhaps TRBD1 (5 bases). CDR1 is DFQATT, CDR2 SNEGSKA, per germline (reference sequence). The CDR3 runs to 13 residues. V lost 0 bases, J lost 4 bases, and 9 bases lay in between.

There are a few counts of this clonotype. The chain links TRBV4-1 to TRBJ1-5; D might be TRBD1 (5 bases). The ends were cut back, 2 bases at V and 5 bases at J, with 13 bases in the middle. The germline V gene has CDR1 MGHRA and CDR2 YSYEKL. This CDR3 region has 15 residues. Here the CDR3 reads CASSQLPGRDQPQHF. For the CDR3, the DNA is TGCGCCAGCAGCCAATTGCCAGGGAGGGATCAGCCCCAGCATTTT.

This clonotype has only a few counts. Relative to the germline gene, one junction end is altered; a read error may explain this. This rearrangement joins TRBV3-1 to TRBJ2-1; TRBD2 matches 11 bases. The CDR3 sequence is 16 residues long. Germline V lookup: CDR1 LGHDT, CDR2 YNNKEL (reference sequence). As DNA, the CDR3 is TGTGCCAGCAGCCATACTAGCGGGAGATCCTACAATGAGCAGCTCTTC. It encodes CASSHTSGRSYNEQLF.

This clonotype was seen many times. The chain is built from TRBV6-1 and TRBJ2-1; 14 bases are a match to TRBD2. The ends lost 6 bases at V and 7 bases at J; junction bases unmatched: 8. This CDR3 comprises 16 residues. Germline CDR1 is MNHNS and CDR2 is SASEGT. DNA of the CDR3: TGTGCCAGCAGCTCGGGACTAGCGGGAGCCGAGAATGAGCAGTTCTTC. Translated, it gives CASSSGLAGAENEQFF.